The sequence of this T cell receptor (beta chain) was determined in a study of blood T cell repertoires in COVID-19. The assay was immunoSEQ multiplex PCR, and TCRdb's table has in-frame clones only and misses some. The sample has hundreds of thousands of clones; 90% to 95% are singletons. V shed 0 bases and J 4 bases; nucleotides not matched to a gene: 7. The CDR3 contains 16 residues. CDR1 LGHNA and CDR2 YSLEER come from the germline V gene. Sequences were obtained from peripheral blood. The clonotype originates from a young woman who had recovered from COVID-19. V gene TRBV4-3 combines with J gene TRBJ2-5; TRBD2 matches 8 bases. The CDR3 DNA reads as TGCGCCAGCAGCCAAGATTTTAGGGCGGGAGGAGAGACCCAGTACTTC. This encodes CASSQDFRAGGETQYF.